The rows below give T cell receptor beta chains drawn from one sample of a study of vaccination effects on CD4 cells after COVID-19. The table came from immunoSEQ multiplex PCR; TCRdb's copy has only in-frame clones and leaves some out. Found here are about 22,000 clones, roughly 75% of them singletons; the top ten hold roughly 21%. The antigens these receptors bind are not known. The sample consisted of CD4+ T cells from PBMCs cultured with HCoV-NL63 spike peptides, taken before COVID-19 vaccination. Source of these receptors: a human donor who received a COVID-19 vaccine. CDR3s include the opening cysteine and the closing phenylalanine or tryptophan. The size entry is marked missing in some rows and otherwise reads once, few, many or a size class.

j_call v_call clone_size cdr3_aa
TRBJ2-3 TRBV11-2 NA CASTPSTDTQYF
TRBJ1-6 TRBV27 NA CASSLADRWGSPLHF
TRBJ2-5 TRBV15 NA CATSRQGQGETQYF
TRBJ1-1 TRBV2 NA CASRPGGRGGGNTEAFF
TRBJ2-7 TRBV28 NA CASSVAGGSYF
TRBJ1-5 TRBV5-8 NA CASSPRLGTGHQPQHF
TRBJ2-7 TRBV6-5 once CASNSGDGLMYEQYF
TRBJ1-2 TRBV15 once CATSRGNEDSYGYTF
TRBJ1-2 TRBV19 few CASSIDRPINYGYTF
TRBJ2-7 TRBV6-5 NA CASRNAGSYEQYF